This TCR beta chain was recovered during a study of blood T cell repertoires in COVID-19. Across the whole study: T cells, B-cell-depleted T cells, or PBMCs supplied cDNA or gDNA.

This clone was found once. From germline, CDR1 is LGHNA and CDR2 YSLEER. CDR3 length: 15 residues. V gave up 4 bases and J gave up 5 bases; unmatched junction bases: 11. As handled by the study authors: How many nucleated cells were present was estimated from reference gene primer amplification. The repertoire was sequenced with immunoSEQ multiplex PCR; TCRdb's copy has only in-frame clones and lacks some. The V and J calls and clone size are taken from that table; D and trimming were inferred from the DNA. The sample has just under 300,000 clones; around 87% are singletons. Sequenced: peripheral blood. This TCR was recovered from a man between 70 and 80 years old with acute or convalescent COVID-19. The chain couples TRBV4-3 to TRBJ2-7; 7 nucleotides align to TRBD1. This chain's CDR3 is CASSPQNRGPHEQYF. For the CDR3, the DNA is TGCGCCAGCAGCCCCCAAAACAGGGGCCCCCACGAGCAGTACTTC.